These T cell receptor beta chains were read from a single sample in a study of neurological immune-mediated disorders. TCRdb processed the 5' RACE reads anew with MiXCR; each CDR3 protein has one entry. The sample comprises 70,000 to 95,000 distinct CDR3 sequences, less than 15% of which are singletons, and approximately 5% rests with the top ten. The sequenced material came from PBMCs. The receptors derive from a female donor with HTLV-1-associated myelopathy (HAM/TSP). The CDR3 runs from the conserved cysteine through the conserved F or W. D genes are given only for firm matches. Only part of the rows carry a size: once, few, many, or a class if the clone is expanded.

TRBJ2-1,few,TRBV5-1,TRBD1,CASRTGTGASREQFF,TGCGCCAGCAGGACCGGGACAGGGGCCTCTCGTGAGCAGTTCTTC
TRBJ2-7,many,TRBV7-2,NA,CASSSYRVPYEQYF,TGTGCCAGCAGCTCCTACAGGGTCCCCTACGAGCAGTACTTC
TRBJ1-6,many,TRBV25-1,NA,CASSDLGLVGSPLHF,TGTGCCAGCAGTGATCTGGGCCTGGTTGGTTCACCCCTCCACTTT
TRBJ2-4,many,TRBV12-3/TRBV12-4,NA,CASSSAPLSKNIQYF,TGTGCCAGCAGTTCCGCCCCATTGTCCAAAAACATTCAGTACTTC
TRBJ2-3,many,TRBV30,NA,CAWRRGWEDTQYF,TGTGCCTGGAGGCGGGGTTGGGAAGATACGCAGTATTTT
TRBJ2-1,NA,TRBV12-3/TRBV12-4,NA,CASSLSGGCYNEQFF,TGTGCCAGCAGTTTAAGTGGCGGGTGCTACAATGAGCAGTTCTTC
TRBJ2-3,many,TRBV12-3/TRBV12-4,TRBD2,CASTLAGGTDTQYF,TGTGCCAGCACCTTAGCGGGGGGGACAGATACGCAGTATTTT
TRBJ2-6,many,TRBV5-1,NA,CASSLGQLSGANVLTF,TGCGCCAGCAGCTTGGGACAGCTCTCTGGGGCCAACGTCCTGACTTTC
TRBJ2-1,many,TRBV7-3,NA,CASGWASRNEQFF,TGTGCCAGCGGTTGGGCAAGCAGAAATGAGCAGTTCTTC
TRBJ2-1,few,TRBV18,TRBD2,CASSPPNQRGGNNEQFF,TGTGCCAGCTCACCACCGAATCAGCGGGGGGGAAACAATGAGCAGTTCTTC
TRBJ1-5,many,TRBV12-3/TRBV12-4,NA,CASSSRGDQPQHF,TGTGCCAGCAGTTCTCGGGGTGATCAGCCCCAGCATTTT
TRBJ1-6,many,TRBV20-1,TRBD1,CSAAGQGESSPLHF,TGCAGTGCCGCCGGACAGGGGGAAAGTTCACCCCTCCACTTT
TRBJ2-2,NA,TRBV5-1,TRBD1,CASSPDRGSPEELFF,TGCGCCAGCAGCCCGGACAGGGGGTCCCCCGAGGAGCTGTTTTTT
TRBJ2-7,NA,TRBV5-1,NA,CASSQFSGSYEQYF,TGCGCCAGCAGCCAATTCAGTGGCTCCTACGAGCAGTACTTC
TRBJ2-5,many,TRBV5-5,NA,CASSGGLVETQYF,TGTGCCAGCAGCGGGGGACTCGTAGAGACCCAGTACTTC